A selection of T cell receptor beta chains follows, all from one sample in a study of CD8+ T cells in alopecia areata. TCRdb's table, derived via immunoSEQ multiplex PCR, lists solely in-frame clones and lacks some. The sample lists approximately 180,000 clones; approximately 59% were seen once. This specimen was CD4+ T cells sorted from blood, taken at roughly week 58, from a patient treated with tofacitinib. Every receptor here comes from a human donor with alopecia areata. CDR3s include the opening cysteine and the closing phenylalanine or tryptophan. D genes are given only for firm matches. Not all rows give a size; the values are once, few, many and, for expanded clones, a class.

TRBJ2-5	few	TRBV10-3	-	CAISESGGRQETQYF	TGTGCCATCAGTGAGTCTGGGGGTAGGCAAGAGACCCAGTACTTC
TRBJ1-1	few	TRBV7-9	-	CASSREGVSTEAFF	TGTGCCAGCAGCCGCGAGGGGGTGAGCACTGAAGCTTTCTTT
TRBJ2-7	-	TRBV15	-	CATSRDSAGSYEQYF	TGTGCCACCAGCAGAGATTCAGCCGGTTCCTACGAGCAGTACTTC
TRBJ2-5	few	TRBV10-3	-	CAISESLKSETQYF	TGTGCCATCAGTGAGTCCTTGAAATCGGAGACCCAGTACTTC
TRBJ2-1	-	TRBV6-5	TRBD2	CASSWTSGGDEQFF	TGTGCCAGCAGTTGGACTAGCGGGGGAGATGAGCAGTTCTTC
TRBJ1-5	-	TRBV2	-	CASSPHRAQPQHF	TGTGCCAGCAGCCCCCACAGGGCTCAGCCCCAGCATTTT
TRBJ2-1	once	TRBV30	-	CAWSVDPSYNEQFF	TGTGCCTGGAGTGTCGATCCTTCCTACAATGAGCAGTTCTTC
TRBJ2-1	-	TRBV7-8	-	CASSERGLWNEQFF	TGTGCCAGCAGCGAAAGGGGCCTCTGGAATGAGCAGTTCTTC
TRBJ2-7	-	TRBV21-1	-	CANKLREQYF	TGTGCCAACAAGCTCCGCGAGCAGTACTTC
TRBJ2-3	-	TRBV30	TRBD2	CARAGGARRGDTQYF	TGTGCCAGAGCGGGAGGTGCCCGGAGGGGAGATACGCAGTATTTT
TRBJ2-5	-	TRBV27	TRBD2	CASSLASGGAVETQYF	TGTGCCAGCAGTTTGGCTAGCGGGGGGGCGGTGGAGACCCAGTACTTC
TRBJ2-3	many	TRBV19	-	CASSIGAASDTQYF	TGTGCCAGTAGTATAGGGGCAGCATCAGATACGCAGTATTTT
TRBJ2-7	-	TRBV15	-	CATSDTPGPYEQYF	TGTGCCACCAGCGATACCCCGGGTCCCTACGAGCAGTACTTC
TRBJ2-7	few	TRBV29-1	-	CSVGITREQYF	TGCAGCGTTGGTATCACTCGGGAGCAGTACTTC
TRBJ1-5	-	TRBV15	-	CATSRDSGNHQPQHF	TGTGCCACCAGCAGAGACAGCGGAAACCATCAGCCCCAGCATTTT
TRBJ2-3	few	TRBV5-1	-	CASSWGTGNTQYF	TGCGCCAGCAGCTGGGGGACTGGAAATACGCAGTATTTT
TRBJ2-3	-	TRBV10-3	TRBD1	CAIRESGDRMFTDTQYF	TGTGCCATCAGAGAATCCGGGGACAGGATGTTTACAGATACGCAGTATTTT
TRBJ2-3	-	TRBV6-5	-	CASSYSGGTSTDTQYF	TGTGCCAGCAGTTATTCCGGGGGAACTAGCACAGATACGCAGTATTTT
TRBJ2-1	-	TRBV9	-	CASSVPRSVKEGRTAYNEQFF	TGTGCCAGCAGCGTCCCGCGGAGCGTAAAAGAGGGACGGACAGCCTACAATGAGCAGTTCTTC
TRBJ2-7	few	TRBV14	-	CASSQLGGYEQYF	TGTGCCAGCAGCCAGCTGGGGGGATACGAGCAGTACTTC
TRBJ1-6	-	TRBV19	-	CASSISVGLANSPLHF	TGTGCCAGTAGTATAAGCGTGGGACTAGCGAATTCACCCCTCCACTTT
TRBJ2-5	-	TRBV4-1	-	CASSQDRIPRETQYF	TGCGCCAGCAGCCAAGATCGGATACCTCGGGAGACCCAGTACTTC
TRBJ2-2	-	TRBV4-2	-	CASSQDLARNTGELFF	TGTGCCAGCAGCCAAGATCTGGCGCGGAACACCGGGGAGCTGTTTTTT
TRBJ2-7	-	TRBV5-6	-	CASSLLPGDYEQYF	TGTGCCAGCAGCCTCCTGCCGGGAGACTACGAGCAGTACTTC
TRBJ2-3	-	TRBV4-2	-	CASSPTLGGTDTQYF	TGTGCCAGCAGCCCGACATTAGGGGGCACAGATACGCAGTATTTT